This T cell receptor beta chain was retrieved from a study of shared clonotypes between healthy human individuals. On this clone itself: The antigen is unknown.

CDR3 length: 16 amino acids. Germline V gene data show CDR1 as SGHTA and CDR2 as FQGTGA. V dropped 5 bases and J dropped 5; count of bases not matched to a gene: 11. Assay: immunoSEQ multiplex PCR; the TCRdb copy retains only in-frame clones and omits some. The table lists some 2.4 million clones, 93% of them singletons. Study-wide results and limits: Among donors, the sharing of clonotypes was expected to be influenced by sequencing depth.

The material sequenced was naive CD4+ T cells from PBMCs. Subset: CD45RA+ positively selected. The chain combines TRBV7-3 with TRBJ2-1; TRBD2 matches 8 bases. The source is a young man in good health. Some clones in this sample may be carry-over from other donors' samples. The CDR3 DNA reads TGTGCCAGCAGCACCCTAGGTAGCGGGACTAACAATGAGCAGTTCTTC. This sequence encodes CASSTLGSGTNNEQFF. Looking up the rest from reference TRBV7-3 and TRBJ2-1 gives the full variable domain: GAGVSQTPSNKVTEKGKYVELRCDPISGHTALYWYRQSLGQGPEFLIYFQGTGAADDSGLPNDRFFAVRPEGSVSTLKIQRTERGDSAVYLCASSTLGSGTNNEQFFGPGTRLTVL.